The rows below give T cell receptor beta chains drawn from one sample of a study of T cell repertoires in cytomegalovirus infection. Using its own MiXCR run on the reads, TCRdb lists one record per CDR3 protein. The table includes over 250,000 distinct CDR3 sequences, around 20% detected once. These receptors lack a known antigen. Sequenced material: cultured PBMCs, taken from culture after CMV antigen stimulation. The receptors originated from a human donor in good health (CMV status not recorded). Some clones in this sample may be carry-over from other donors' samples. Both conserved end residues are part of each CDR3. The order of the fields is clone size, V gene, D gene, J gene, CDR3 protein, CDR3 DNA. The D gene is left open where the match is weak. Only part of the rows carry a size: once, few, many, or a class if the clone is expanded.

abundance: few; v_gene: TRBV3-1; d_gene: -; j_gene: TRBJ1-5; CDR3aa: CASSQEGLSNQPQHF; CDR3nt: TGTGCCAGCAGCCAAGAAGGGCTTAGCAATCAGCCCCAGCATTTT
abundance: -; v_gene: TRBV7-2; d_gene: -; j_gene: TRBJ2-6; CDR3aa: CASSLVGRIDSGANVLTF; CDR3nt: TGTGCCAGCAGCTTAGTTGGCAGGATCGACTCTGGGGCCAACGTCCTGACTTTC
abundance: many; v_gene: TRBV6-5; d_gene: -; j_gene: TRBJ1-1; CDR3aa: CASSNNRANTEAFF; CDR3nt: TGTGCCAGCAGTAATAACCGGGCGAACACTGAAGCTTTCTTT
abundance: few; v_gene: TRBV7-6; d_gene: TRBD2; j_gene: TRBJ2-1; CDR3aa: CASSPQRGPSNEQFF; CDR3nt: TGTGCTAGCAGCCCCCAGCGGGGCCCTTCCAATGAGCAGTTCTTC
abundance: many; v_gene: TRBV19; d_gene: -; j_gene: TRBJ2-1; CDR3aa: CASSISISNEQFF; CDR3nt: TGTGCCAGTAGTATTAGTATTTCCAATGAGCAGTTCTTC
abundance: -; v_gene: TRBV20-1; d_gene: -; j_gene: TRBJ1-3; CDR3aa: CSTYDRNSGNTIYF; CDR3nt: TGCAGTACTTATGACAGGAACTCTGGAAACACCATATATTTT
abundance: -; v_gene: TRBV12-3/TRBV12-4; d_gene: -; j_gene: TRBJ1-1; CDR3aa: CASSSMATEAFF; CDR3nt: TGTGCCAGCAGTTCAATGGCTACTGAAGCTTTCTTT
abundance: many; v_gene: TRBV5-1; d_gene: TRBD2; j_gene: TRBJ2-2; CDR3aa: CASSLGLAVNTGELFF; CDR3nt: TGCGCCAGCAGCTTGGGACTAGCGGTGAACACCGGGGAGCTGTTTTTT
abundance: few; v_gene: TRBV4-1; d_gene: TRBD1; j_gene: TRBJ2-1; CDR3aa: CASQDRDSYNEQFF; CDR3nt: TGCGCCAGCCAAGACCGGGACAGCTACAATGAGCAGTTCTTC
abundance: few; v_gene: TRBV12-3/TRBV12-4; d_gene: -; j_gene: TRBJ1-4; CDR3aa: CASSLGAGGVFATNEKLFF; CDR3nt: TGTGCCAGCAGTTTAGGGGCAGGCGGAGTCTTCGCAACTAATGAAAAACTGTTTTTT
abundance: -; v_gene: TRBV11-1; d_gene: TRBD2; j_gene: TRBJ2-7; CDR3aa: CASSLALDSGLTYEQYF; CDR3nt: TGTGCCAGCAGCTTAGCGCTTGATAGCGGGCTTACCTACGAGCAGTACTTC
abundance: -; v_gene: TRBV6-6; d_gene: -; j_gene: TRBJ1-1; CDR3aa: CASSWTQVNTEAFF; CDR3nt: TGTGCCAGCAGTTGGACCCAGGTGAACACTGAAGCTTTCTTT
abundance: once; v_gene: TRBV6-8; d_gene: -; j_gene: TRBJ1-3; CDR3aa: CASSYSRGVVGGNTIYF; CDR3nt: TGTGCCAGCAGTTACTCGAGGGGGGTTGTAGGAGGAAACACCATATATTTT
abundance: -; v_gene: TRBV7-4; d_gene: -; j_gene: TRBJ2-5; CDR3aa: CASSLESQETQYF; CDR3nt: TGTGCCAGCAGCTTAGAAAGTCAAGAGACCCAGTACTTC
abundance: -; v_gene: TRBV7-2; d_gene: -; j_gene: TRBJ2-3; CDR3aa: CASSPDPVTDTQYF; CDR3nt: TGTGCCAGCAGCCCGGACCCTGTCACAGATACGCAGTATTTT
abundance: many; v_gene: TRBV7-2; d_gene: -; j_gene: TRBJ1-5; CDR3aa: CASSLDSTNQPQHF; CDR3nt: TGTGCCAGCAGCTTAGACAGCACCAATCAGCCCCAGCATTTT
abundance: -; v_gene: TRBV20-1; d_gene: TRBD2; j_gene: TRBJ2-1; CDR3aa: CSAMLVAGGNEQFF; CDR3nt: TGCAGTGCTATGCTAGTGGCGGGGGGCAATGAGCAGTTCTTC
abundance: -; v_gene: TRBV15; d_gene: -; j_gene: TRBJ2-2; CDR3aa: CATSSYGEDNTGELFF; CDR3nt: TGTGCCACCAGCAGTTACGGCGAGGATAACACCGGGGAGCTGTTTTTT
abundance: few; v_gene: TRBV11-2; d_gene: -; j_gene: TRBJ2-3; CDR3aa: CASSQGLTDTDTQYF; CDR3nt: TGTGCCAGCAGCCAAGGACTAACGGACACAGATACGCAGTATTTT
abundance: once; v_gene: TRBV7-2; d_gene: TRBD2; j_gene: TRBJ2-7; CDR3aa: CASSFGRGRYEQYF; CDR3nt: TGTGCCAGCAGCTTCGGTCGCGGGAGATACGAGCAGTACTTC
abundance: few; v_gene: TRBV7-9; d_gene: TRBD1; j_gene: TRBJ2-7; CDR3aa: CASSLPGQQRYEQYF; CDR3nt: TGTGCCAGCAGCCTCCCGGGACAGCAGAGGTACGAGCAGTACTTC
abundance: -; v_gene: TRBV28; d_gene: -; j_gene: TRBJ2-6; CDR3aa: CASSTSTGQAGANVLTF; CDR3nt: -
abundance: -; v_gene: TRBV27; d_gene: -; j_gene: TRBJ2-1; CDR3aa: CASSLSGISYNEQFF; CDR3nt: TGTGCCAGCAGTTTATCGGGTATTTCCTACAATGAGCAGTTCTTC
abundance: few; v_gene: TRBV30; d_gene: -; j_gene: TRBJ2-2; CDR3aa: CAWSILRGELFF; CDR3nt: TGTGCCTGGAGCATACTAAGGGGGGAGCTGTTTTTT
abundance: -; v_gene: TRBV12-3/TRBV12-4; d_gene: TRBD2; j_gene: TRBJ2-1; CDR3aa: CASRGATSGRARSNEQFF; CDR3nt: TGTGCCAGCAGGGGAGCGACTAGCGGGAGGGCCAGGTCCAATGAGCAGTTCTTC
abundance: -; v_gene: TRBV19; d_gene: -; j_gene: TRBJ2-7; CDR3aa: CASSWGRAPYEQYF; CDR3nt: TGTGCCAGTAGTTGGGGCAGGGCTCCCTACGAGCAGTACTTC
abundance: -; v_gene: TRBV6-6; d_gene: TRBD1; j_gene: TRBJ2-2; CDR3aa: CASRNRQGIGTGELFF; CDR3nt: TGTGCCAGCAGAAATCGACAGGGGATTGGCACCGGGGAGCTGTTTTTT
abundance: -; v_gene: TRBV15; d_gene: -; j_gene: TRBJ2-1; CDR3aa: CATTLVREYNEQFF; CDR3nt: TGTGCCACCACCCTAGTAAGGGAATACAATGAGCAGTTCTTC
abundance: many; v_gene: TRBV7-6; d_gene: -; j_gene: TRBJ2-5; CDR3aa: CASSLAVGRGETQYF; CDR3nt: TGTGCCAGCAGCTTAGCAGTAGGTCGGGGAGAGACCCAGTACTTC
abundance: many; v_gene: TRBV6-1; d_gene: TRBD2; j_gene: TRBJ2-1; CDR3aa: CASRPGLAGAVEQFF; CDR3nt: TGTGCCAGCAGACCCGGACTAGCGGGAGCCGTTGAGCAGTTCTTC
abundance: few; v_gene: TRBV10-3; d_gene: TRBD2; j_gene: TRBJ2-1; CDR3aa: CAISVGTSVHEQFF; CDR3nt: TGTGCCATCAGTGTAGGGACTAGCGTCCATGAGCAGTTCTTC
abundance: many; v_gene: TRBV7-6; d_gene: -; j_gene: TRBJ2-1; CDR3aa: CASSLVGSRPDNEQFF; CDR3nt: TGTGCCAGCAGCTTAGTCGGGAGCCGACCCGACAATGAGCAGTTCTTC
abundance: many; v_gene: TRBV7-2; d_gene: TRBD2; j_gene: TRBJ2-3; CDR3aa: CASSLGLARDTQYF; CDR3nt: TGTGCCAGCAGCTTAGGACTAGCGCGCGATACGCAGTATTTT
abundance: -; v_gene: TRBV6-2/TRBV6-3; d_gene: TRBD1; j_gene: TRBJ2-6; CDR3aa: CATHGQVANVLTF; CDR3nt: TGTGCCACCCATGGACAGGTGGCCAACGTCCTGACTTTC
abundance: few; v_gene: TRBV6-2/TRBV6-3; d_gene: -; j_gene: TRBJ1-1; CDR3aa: CASSPSTTGTEAFF; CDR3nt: TGTGCCAGCAGCCCAAGCACAACAGGCACTGAAGCTTTCTTT
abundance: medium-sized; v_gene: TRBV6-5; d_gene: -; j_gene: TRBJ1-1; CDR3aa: CASSYSGFGPVGTEAFF; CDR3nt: TGTGCCAGCAGTTACTCGGGGTTTGGACCGGTGGGCACTGAAGCTTTCTTT
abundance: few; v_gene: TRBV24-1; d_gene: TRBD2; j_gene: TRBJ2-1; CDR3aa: CATSSGSSYNEQFF; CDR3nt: TGTGCCACCAGTAGCGGGAGCTCCTACAATGAGCAGTTCTTC
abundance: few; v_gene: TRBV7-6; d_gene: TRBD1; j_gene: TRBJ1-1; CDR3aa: CASTPKATPGQDSMNTEAFF; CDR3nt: TGTGCCAGCACCCCGAAGGCCACCCCGGGACAGGATTCAATGAACACTGAAGCTTTCTTT
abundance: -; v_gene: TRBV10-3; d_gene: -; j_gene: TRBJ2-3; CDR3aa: CAIFRGPGDTQYF; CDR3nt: TGTGCCATCTTCCGGGGTCCGGGAGATACGCAGTATTTT
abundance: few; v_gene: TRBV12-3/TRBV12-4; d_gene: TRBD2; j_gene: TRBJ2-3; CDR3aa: CATRLAGTDTQYF; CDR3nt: TGTGCCACCAGACTAGCGGGAACAGATACGCAGTATTTT
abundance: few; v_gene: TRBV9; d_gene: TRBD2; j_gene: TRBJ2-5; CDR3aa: CASSSGPSGRGEETQYF; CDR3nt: TGTGCCAGCTCGTCGGGTCCCAGCGGGAGGGGTGAGGAGACCCAGTACTTC
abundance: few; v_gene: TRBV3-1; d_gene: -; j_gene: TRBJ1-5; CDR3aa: CASSPSDVPNQPQHF; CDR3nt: TGTGCCAGCAGCCCATCCGACGTACCAAATCAGCCCCAGCATTTT
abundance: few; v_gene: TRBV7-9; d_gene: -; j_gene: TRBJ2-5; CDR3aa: CASSQHLRGETQYF; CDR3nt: TGTGCCAGCAGCCAACACCTCCGAGGAGAGACCCAGTACTTC
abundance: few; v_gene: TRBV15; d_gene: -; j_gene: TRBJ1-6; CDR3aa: CATSGAVANSPLHF; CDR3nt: TGTGCCACCAGCGGCGCAGTAGCTAATTCACCCCTCCACTTT